Following are 8 T cell receptor beta chains from one sample sequenced in a study of blood T cell repertoires in COVID-19. Data came from immunoSEQ multiplex PCR; TCRdb stores just in-frame clones and leaves some out. The sample has fewer than 50,000 clones, roughly 68% seen once. The sample taken for sequencing was peripheral blood. Every receptor here comes from a man aged 80 or over with acute or convalescent COVID-19.

The gene calls are TRBV5-5 and TRBJ1-4; 10 bases are a match to TRBD1. CDR1 is SGHKS and CDR2 is YYEKEE in the germline V gene (reference sequence). The CDR3 is 14 residues long. V shed 4 bases, J shed 7 bases, and the junction held 4 bases outside the gene matches. The CDR3 DNA is TGTGCCAGCAGCGCGGGACAGGGGAGTGAAAAACTGTTTTTT. Encoded protein: CASSAGQGSEKLFF.

The genes are TRBV7-9 and TRBJ2-2, with D perhaps matching TRBD2 (6 bases). CDR3 length: 15 amino acids. Germline lookup yields CDR1 SEHNR and CDR2 FQNEAQ (reference sequence). Trimming cost V 5 bases and J 1 base, with 11 bases left between them. The CDR3 nucleotides read TGTGCCAGCAGCCGGGACTGGGGGAACACCGGGGAGCTGTTTTTT. It is translated as CASSRDWGNTGELFF.

This clone was found a few times. V usage is TRBV6-5 and J usage is TRBJ2-7; 9 bases line up with TRBD2. Germline CDR1 is MNHEY and CDR2 is SVGAGI. J was trimmed by 7 bases and V by 9 bases; bases with no gene match: 16. The CDR3 totals 15 residues. The CDR3 region has the DNA TGTGCCAGTGACGTGGGGGGTAGCGGGAGAGGGGAGCAGTACTTC. Translation: CASDVGGSGRGEQYF.

This clone was counted only a few times. This chain joins TRBV20-1 and TRBJ2-7, with D possibly being TRBD1 (7 bases). The CDR3 is 11 amino acids. V was pared by 6 bases and J by 4 bases, with 10 bases between. Germline V gene data show CDR1 as DFQATT and CDR2 as SNEGSKA (reference sequence). The CDR3 DNA follows: TGCAGTGCCCCAGGGGGGTACGAGCAGTACTTC. It yields the protein CSAPGGYEQYF.

There are a few counts of this clone. The V gene is TRBV7-9, the J gene TRBJ1-6, with a weak D call TRBD1 (5 bases). V was pared by 5 bases and J by 10 bases, with 12 bases between. The CDR3 spans 13 residues. CDR1 is SEHNR, CDR2 FQNEAQ, per germline (reference sequence). The CDR3 loop reads CASSPDGGSPLHF. The DNA of the CDR3 is TGTGCCAGCAGCCCGGATGGGGGGTCACCCCTCCACTTT.

The rearrangement uses TRBV3-1 (or the pseudogene TRBV3-2) and TRBJ2-7; TRBD2 matches at 7 bases. Germline V gene lookup returns CDR1 LGHDT and CDR2 YNNKEL (reference sequence). CDR3 length: 12 residues. V trimming: 3 bases; J trimming: 8 bases; junction bases outside the gene matches: 4. For the CDR3, the DNA is TGTGCCAGCAGCCAGAGGGGACTACAGCAGTACTTC. Residues: CASSQRGLQQYF.

This clone is classed as medium-sized. The chain is built from TRBV3-1 (or the pseudogene TRBV3-2) and TRBJ2-2; a weak D match, TRBD1 (6 bases). The V end was cut by 4 bases, the J end by 6 bases, with 9 bases between. Germline CDR1 is LGHDT and CDR2 is YNNKEL (reference sequence). The CDR3 has 13 amino acids. In nucleotides, the CDR3 is TGTGCCAGCAGCCCCGGGACACCCGGGGAGCTGTTTTTT. It specifies CASSPGTPGELFF.

The chain uses TRBV19 and TRBJ1-3; D call uncertain. The V gene's germline CDR1 is LNHDA and CDR2 SQIVND (reference sequence). The length of the CDR3 is 18 residues. V was pared by 5 bases and J by 0 bases, with 20 bases between. In DNA, the CDR3 is TGTGCCAGTAGTGCCTCGTCGCAGCGCTCTCTCTCTGGAAACACCATATATTTT. It encodes CASSASSQRSLSGNTIYF.